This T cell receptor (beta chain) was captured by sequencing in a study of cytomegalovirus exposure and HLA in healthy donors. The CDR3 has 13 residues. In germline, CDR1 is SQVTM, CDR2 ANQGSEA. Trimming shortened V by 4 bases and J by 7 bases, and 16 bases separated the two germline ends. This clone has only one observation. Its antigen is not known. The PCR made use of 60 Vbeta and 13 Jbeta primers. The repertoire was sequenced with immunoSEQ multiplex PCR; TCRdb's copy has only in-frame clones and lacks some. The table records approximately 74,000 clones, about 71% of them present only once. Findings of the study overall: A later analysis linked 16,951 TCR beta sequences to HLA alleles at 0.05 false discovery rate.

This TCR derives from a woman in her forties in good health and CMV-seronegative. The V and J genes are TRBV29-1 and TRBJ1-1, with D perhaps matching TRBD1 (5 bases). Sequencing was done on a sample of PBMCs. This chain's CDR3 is CSVGLGGAIEAFF. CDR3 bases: TGCAGCGTTGGTCTCGGAGGGGCGATTGAAGCTTTCTTT.